A selection of T cell receptor beta chains follows, all from one sample in a study of T cell repertoires in cytomegalovirus infection. Using its own MiXCR run on the reads, TCRdb lists one record per CDR3 protein. This sample has approximately 110,000 distinct CDR3 sequences, with over 30% found just once. These receptors have no known antigen. This specimen consisted of CD8+ T cells from cultured PBMCs, obtained from culture after CMV antigen stimulation. The receptors were sampled from a human donor in good health (CMV status not recorded). Some clones in this sample may be carry-over from other donors' samples. Each CDR3 is given with its conserved first and last residue. Fields, in order: clone size, D gene, V gene, J gene, CDR3 DNA, CDR3 protein. D genes are given only for firm matches. The size of a clone is reported for some rows only, either as once, few or many, or as a class for expanded clones.

.	.	TRBV11-3	TRBJ1-1	TGTGCCAGCAGCTTATCACCGAATCGTGAAGCTTTCTTT	CASSLSPNREAFF
.	.	TRBV7-2	TRBJ1-2	TGTGCCAGCAGCCCCTACCCGTGGAATGGCTACACCTTC	CASSPYPWNGYTF
few	.	TRBV6-1	TRBJ2-6	TGTGCCAGCAGTTATAGAGGGGTTCGACCGGATTCTGGGGCCAACGTCCTGACTTTC	CASSYRGVRPDSGANVLTF
.	TRBD2	TRBV9	TRBJ2-3	TGTGCCACCGGAGAGGCTAGCGGGTCCCGAGATACGCAGTATTTT	CATGEASGSRDTQYF
few	TRBD1	TRBV7-2	TRBJ2-7	TGTGCCAGCAGCTGGACAGGGCCTGGAGTCGAGCAGTACTTC	CASSWTGPGVEQYF
.	.	TRBV20-1	TRBJ2-1	TGCAGTGCTAGAGAACGACTAGGGGGGTACAATGAGCAGTTCTTC	CSARERLGGYNEQFF
.	.	TRBV2	TRBJ2-7	TGTGCCAGCTTGGAGCCTCCCTACGAGCAGTACTTC	CASLEPPYEQYF
.	TRBD1	TRBV28	TRBJ2-7	TGTGCCAGCCGAGGGTACACAGGGGTTTGGGAGCAGTACTTC	CASRGYTGVWEQYF
.	TRBD1	TRBV20-1	TRBJ2-7	TGCAGTGCTAGGCCAGGGGGCTACGAGCAGTACTTC	CSARPGGYEQYF
.	TRBD1	TRBV6-1	TRBJ1-1	TGTGCCAGCTGGGGGACAGGAGGGTCGAACACTGAAGCTTTCTTT	CASWGTGGSNTEAFF
.	TRBD1	TRBV12-3/TRBV12-4	TRBJ1-4	TGTGCCAGCAACCCGACAGGGAGGGTCGAAAAACTGTTTTTT	CASNPTGRVEKLFF
.	.	TRBV20-1	TRBJ2-6	TGCAGTGCTAAGGGTGATGGAGGGTATACGTCCGGGGCCAACGTCCTGACTTTC	CSAKGDGGYTSGANVLTF
few	TRBD1	TRBV7-9	TRBJ1-1	TGTGCCAGCAGCCAACTACGGGGACAGGGGGACACTGAAGCTTTCTTT	CASSQLRGQGDTEAFF
.	TRBD2	TRBV2	TRBJ2-3	TGTGCCAGCCAGAAGGAAATGACTAGCGGGGGACCCACAGATACGCAGTATTTT	CASQKEMTSGGPTDTQYF
.	TRBD2	TRBV11-2	TRBJ2-1	TGTGCCAGCGGAGCGGGGGGTCTCCATGAGCAGTTCTTC	CASGAGGLHEQFF
.	.	TRBV7-3	TRBJ1-1	TGTGCCAGCAGCTTAATTGGGCCCCCGAACACTGAAGCTTTCTTT	CASSLIGPPNTEAFF
few	TRBD1	TRBV5-1	TRBJ2-5	TGCGCCAGCAGCCACGGGACAGGGGGCGCAGAGACCCAGTACTTC	CASSHGTGGAETQYF
few	.	TRBV28	TRBJ2-3	TGTGCCAGCAGTCTCAGGCCCGGTACGCAGTATTTT	CASSLRPGTQYF
many	TRBD2	TRBV7-6	TRBJ2-1	TGTGCCAGCAGCTCCTGGACTAGCCTAGACAATGAGCAGTTCTTC	CASSSWTSLDNEQFF
many	TRBD1	TRBV7-8	TRBJ2-1	TGTGCCAGCAGCCCTAGGTACCTGGACAGGCCGCCTTCTTCCTACAATGAGCAGTTCTTC	CASSPRYLDRPPSSYNEQFF
.	TRBD2	TRBV7-2	TRBJ2-5	TGTGCCAGCAGCTTTGGACTAGCGGGGCAAGAGACCCAGTACTTC	CASSFGLAGQETQYF
many	.	TRBV7-9	TRBJ1-4	TGTGCCAGCAGCGGGAATGGTGACGCCGAAAAACTGTTTTTT	CASSGNGDAEKLFF
few	TRBD2	TRBV7-2	TRBJ2-5	TGTGCCAGCAGCCTCCAGCGGACTAGCGGGGGGCAGGAGACCCAGTACTTC	CASSLQRTSGGQETQYF
.	TRBD1	TRBV13	TRBJ1-2	TGTGCCAGCAGCTCCCATGGTATTACAGGGGGCCCTCTTCCAGGCTATGGCTACACCTTC	CASSSHGITGGPLPGYGYTF
.	.	TRBV12-3/TRBV12-4	TRBJ2-1	TGTGCCAGCAGTGGCGGCCGGACCACCGGCAATGAGCAGTTCTTC	CASSGGRTTGNEQFF
.	.	TRBV7-8	TRBJ1-5	TGTGCCAGCAGCTATATAGGGGGAAACGGCAATCAGCCCCAGCATTTT	CASSYIGGNGNQPQHF
.	TRBD2	TRBV6-5	TRBJ2-3	TGTGCCAGCAGTTACTTAAGGACTAGCGGGGGGGTAGCAGATACGCAGTATTTT	CASSYLRTSGGVADTQYF
many	.	TRBV6-1	TRBJ2-5	TGTGCCAGCGGTAGAGCCGGCCCCCGGGAGACCCAGTACTTC	CASGRAGPRETQYF
.	TRBD1	TRBV5-5	TRBJ1-5	TGTGCCAGCAGTGAGGACAGGGGCAATCAGCCCCAGCATTTT	CASSEDRGNQPQHF
few	.	TRBV7-2	TRBJ1-1	TGTGCCAGCAGTTCTAGCTTAGTGTGGGTAAGGGGCCCGAACGCTGAAGCTTTCTTT	CASSSSLVWVRGPNAEAFF
.	.	TRBV6-2/TRBV6-3	TRBJ2-1	TGTGCCAGCAGTGTGGGACGTGAGCAGTTCTTC	CASSVGREQFF
.	TRBD1	TRBV4-3	TRBJ2-7	TGCGCCAGCAGCCTATTGGACAGGGGGCCCTACGAGCAGTACTTC	CASSLLDRGPYEQYF
many	TRBD2	TRBV7-2	TRBJ2-1	TGTGCCAGCAGCTCATACCCTTGGACTAGCGGGGGGACCTACAATGAGCAGTTCTTC	CASSSYPWTSGGTYNEQFF
many	.	TRBV6-1	TRBJ2-7	TGTGCCAGCACCCCAGGCGGGGAGCCCTACGAGCAGTACTTC	CASTPGGEPYEQYF
many	.	TRBV7-6	TRBJ2-5	TGTGCCAGCAGCTTAGTAGCGTTACAGAAAGAGACCCAGTACTTC	CASSLVALQKETQYF
few	.	TRBV11-1	TRBJ2-7	TGTGCCAGCAGCTTAGAGGGCAGCTTCTCCTCCTACGAGCAGTACTTC	CASSLEGSFSSYEQYF
.	TRBD2	TRBV7-2	TRBJ2-3	TGTGCCAGCAGCTTATTTAGCGGGGGGCGCACAGATACGCAGTATTTT	CASSLFSGGRTDTQYF
few	.	TRBV12-3/TRBV12-4	TRBJ1-2	TGTGCCAGCAGTTTAAGCGGGGGCGGACCCTATGGCTACACCTTC	CASSLSGGGPYGYTF
few	.	TRBV10-3	TRBJ1-3	TGTGCCATCAGCGATTCGGGTCCTGGAAACACCATATATTTT	CAISDSGPGNTIYF
.	.	TRBV7-3	TRBJ1-1	TGTGCCAGCAGCTTAGGTGGGGGGCCCACTGAAGCTTTCTTT	CASSLGGGPTEAFF
few	.	TRBV7-3	TRBJ2-3	TGTGCCAGCAGTCCCGGACTATCCGGGGCAGATACGCAGTATTTT	CASSPGLSGADTQYF
.	.	TRBV4-3	TRBJ1-2	TGCGCCAGCAGCCAAGATGGATCCGCTAACTATGGCTACACCTTC	CASSQDGSANYGYTF
few	TRBD2	TRBV6-1	TRBJ2-7	TGTGCCTCTTCAGCAGGCGGGAGAGGGTTCTACGAGCAGTACTTC	CASSAGGRGFYEQYF
many	TRBD2	TRBV6-1	TRBJ2-3	TGTGCCAGCAGTTTACTAGCGGGGGAGAGGGATACGCAGTATTTT	CASSLLAGERDTQYF
.	.	TRBV28	TRBJ1-5	TGTGCCAGCAGTCCCACCGGGACGGACCGAGACAATCAGCCCCAGCATTTT	CASSPTGTDRDNQPQHF
few	TRBD1	TRBV5-1	TRBJ2-1	TGCGCCAGCAGCTTGCAACAGGGGGCTCGAAATGAGCAGTTCTTC	CASSLQQGARNEQFF
few	TRBD1	TRBV7-6	TRBJ2-6	TGTGCCAGCAGCTTAGCCGCGGGACAGGGACTTTCCGGGGCCAACGTCCTGACTTTC	CASSLAAGQGLSGANVLTF
few	.	TRBV12-3/TRBV12-4	TRBJ1-1	TGTGCCAGACCCTCCAGGGGACACATGAACACTGAAGCTTTCTTT	CARPSRGHMNTEAFF
few	TRBD1	TRBV13	TRBJ1-6	TGTGCCAGCAGCTACCGCAGACAGGGGGATCGTCGAGCCCTCCACTTT	CASSYRRQGDRRALHF
many	.	TRBV7-2	TRBJ2-7	TGTGCCAGCAGCTTAGTAAGAGGGCAGGGGCTGTACTTC	CASSLVRGQGLYF
.	.	TRBV4-2	TRBJ1-1	TGTGCCAGCAGCCAAGCGGGACAACTGAACACTGAAGCTTTCTTT	CASSQAGQLNTEAFF
.	.	TRBV12-3/TRBV12-4	TRBJ1-4	TGTGCCAGCAGCTATACGATGAGGGAAAAACTGTTTTTT	CASSYTMREKLFF
.	.	TRBV24-1	TRBJ2-2	TGTGCCACCAGCTTGAACACCGGGGAGCTGTTTTTT	CATSLNTGELFF